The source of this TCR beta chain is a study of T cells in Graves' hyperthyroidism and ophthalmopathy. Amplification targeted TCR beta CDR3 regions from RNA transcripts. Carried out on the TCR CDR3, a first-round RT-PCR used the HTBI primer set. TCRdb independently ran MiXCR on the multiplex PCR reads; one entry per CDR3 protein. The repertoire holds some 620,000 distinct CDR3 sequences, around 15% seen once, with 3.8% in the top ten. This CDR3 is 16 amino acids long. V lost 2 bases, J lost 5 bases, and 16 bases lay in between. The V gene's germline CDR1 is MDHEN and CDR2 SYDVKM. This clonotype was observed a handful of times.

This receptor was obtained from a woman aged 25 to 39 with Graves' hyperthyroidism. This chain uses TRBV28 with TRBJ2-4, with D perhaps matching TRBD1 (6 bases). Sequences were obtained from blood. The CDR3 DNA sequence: TGTGCCAGCAGTTTAGTTCGACAGGCCCCCCAAAACATTCAGTACTTC. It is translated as CASSLVRQAPQNIQYF.